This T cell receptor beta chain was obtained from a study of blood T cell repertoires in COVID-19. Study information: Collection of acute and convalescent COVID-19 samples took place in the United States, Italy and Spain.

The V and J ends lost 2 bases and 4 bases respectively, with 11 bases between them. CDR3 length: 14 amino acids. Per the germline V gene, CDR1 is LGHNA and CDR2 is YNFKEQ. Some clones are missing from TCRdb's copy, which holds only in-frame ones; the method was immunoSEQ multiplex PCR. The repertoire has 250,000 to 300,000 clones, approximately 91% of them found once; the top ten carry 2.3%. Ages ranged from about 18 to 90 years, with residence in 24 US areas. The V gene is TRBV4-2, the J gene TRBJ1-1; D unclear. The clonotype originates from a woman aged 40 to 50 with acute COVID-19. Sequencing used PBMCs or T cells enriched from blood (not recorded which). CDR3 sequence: CASSQRGVSTEAFF. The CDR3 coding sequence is TGTGCCAGCAGCCAACGAGGTGTTTCCACTGAAGCTTTCTTT.